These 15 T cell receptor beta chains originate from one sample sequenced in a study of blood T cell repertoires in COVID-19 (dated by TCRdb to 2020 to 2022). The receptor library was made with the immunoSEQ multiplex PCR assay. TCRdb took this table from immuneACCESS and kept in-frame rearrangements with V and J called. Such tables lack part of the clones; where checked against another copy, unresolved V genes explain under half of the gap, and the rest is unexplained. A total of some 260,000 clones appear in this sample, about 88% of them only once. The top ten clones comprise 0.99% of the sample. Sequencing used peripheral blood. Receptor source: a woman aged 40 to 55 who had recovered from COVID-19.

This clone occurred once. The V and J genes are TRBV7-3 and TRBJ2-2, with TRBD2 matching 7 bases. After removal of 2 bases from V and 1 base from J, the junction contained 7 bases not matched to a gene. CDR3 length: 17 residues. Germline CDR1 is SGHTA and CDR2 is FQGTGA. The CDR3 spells CASSLSVGGGNTGELFF. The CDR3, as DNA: TGTGCCAGCAGCTTATCGGTTGGGGGGGGGAACACCGGGGAGCTGTTTTTT.

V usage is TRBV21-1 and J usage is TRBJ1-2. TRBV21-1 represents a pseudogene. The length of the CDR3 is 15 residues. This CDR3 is CASSKGPTCGYGYTF. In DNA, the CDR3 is TGTGCCAGCAGCAAAGGCCCCACGTGCGGCTATGGCTACACCTTC.

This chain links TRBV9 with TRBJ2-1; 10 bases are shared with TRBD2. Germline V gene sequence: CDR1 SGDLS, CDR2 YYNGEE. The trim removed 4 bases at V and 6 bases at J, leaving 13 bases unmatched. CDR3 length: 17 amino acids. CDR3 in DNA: TGTGCCAGCAGCCCCCGATTAGCGGGAGGTGGGGTCAATGAGCAGTTCTTC. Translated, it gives CASSPRLAGGGVNEQFF.

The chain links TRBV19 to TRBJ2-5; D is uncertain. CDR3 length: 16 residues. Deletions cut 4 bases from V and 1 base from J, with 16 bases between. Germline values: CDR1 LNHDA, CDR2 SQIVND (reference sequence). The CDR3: CASSTPAVLGQETQYF. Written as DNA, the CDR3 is TGTGCCAGTAGTACACCTGCGGTTTTAGGCCAAGAGACCCAGTACTTC.

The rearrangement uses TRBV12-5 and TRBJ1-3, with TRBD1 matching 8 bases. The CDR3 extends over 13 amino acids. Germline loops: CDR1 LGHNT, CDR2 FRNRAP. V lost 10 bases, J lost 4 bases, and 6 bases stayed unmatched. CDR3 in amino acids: CATSQGAGNTIYF. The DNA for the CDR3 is TGTGCTACATCCCAGGGGGCCGGAAACACCATATATTTT.

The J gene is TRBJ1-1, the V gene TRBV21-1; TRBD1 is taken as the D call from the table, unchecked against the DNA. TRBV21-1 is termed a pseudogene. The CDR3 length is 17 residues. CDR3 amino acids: CASSTHDRGGLSTEAFF. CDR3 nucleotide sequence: TGTGCCAGCAGCACGCACGACAGGGGGGGGTTGAGCACTGAAGCTTTCTTT.

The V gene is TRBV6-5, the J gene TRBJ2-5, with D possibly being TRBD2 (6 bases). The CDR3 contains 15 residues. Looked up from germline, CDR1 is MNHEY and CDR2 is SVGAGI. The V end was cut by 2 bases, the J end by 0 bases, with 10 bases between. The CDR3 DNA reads TGTGCCAGCAGTTACGGCGGGACCAACCAAGAGACCCAGTACTTC. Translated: CASSYGGTNQETQYF.

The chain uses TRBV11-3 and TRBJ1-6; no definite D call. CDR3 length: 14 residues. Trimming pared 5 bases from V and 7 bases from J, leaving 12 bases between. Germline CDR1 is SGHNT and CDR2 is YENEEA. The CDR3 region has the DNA TGTGCCAGCAGCCCCGGGTCCGGAAATTCACCCCTCCACTTT. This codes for CASSPGSGNSPLHF.

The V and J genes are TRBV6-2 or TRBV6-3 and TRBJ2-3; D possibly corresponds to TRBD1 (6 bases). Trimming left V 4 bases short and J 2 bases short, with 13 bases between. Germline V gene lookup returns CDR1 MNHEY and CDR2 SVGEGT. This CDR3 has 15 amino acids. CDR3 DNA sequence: TGTGCCAGCAGTTCCGGGACACTCTACACAGATACGCAGTATTTT. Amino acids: CASSSGTLYTDTQYF.

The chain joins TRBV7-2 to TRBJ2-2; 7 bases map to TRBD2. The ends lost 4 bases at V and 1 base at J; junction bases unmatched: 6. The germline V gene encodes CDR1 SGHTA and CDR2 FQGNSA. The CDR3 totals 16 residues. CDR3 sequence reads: CASSSYSGGNTGELFF. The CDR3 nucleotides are TGTGCCAGCAGCTCTTACTCGGGGGGGAACACCGGGGAGCTGTTTTTT. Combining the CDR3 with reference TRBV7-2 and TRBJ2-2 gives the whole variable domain GAGVSQSPSNKVTEKGKDVELRCDPISGHTALYWYRQSLGQGLEFLIYFQGNSAPDKSGLPSDRFSAERTGGSVSTLTIQRTQQEDSAVYLCASSSYSGGNTGELFFGEGSRLTVL.

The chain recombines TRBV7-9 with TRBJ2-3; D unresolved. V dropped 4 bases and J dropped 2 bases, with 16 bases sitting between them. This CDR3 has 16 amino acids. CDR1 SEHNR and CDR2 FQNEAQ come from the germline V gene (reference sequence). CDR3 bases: TGTGCCAGCAGCTCCCATGTGACAATCTTCACAGATACGCAGTATTTT. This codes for CASSSHVTIFTDTQYF.

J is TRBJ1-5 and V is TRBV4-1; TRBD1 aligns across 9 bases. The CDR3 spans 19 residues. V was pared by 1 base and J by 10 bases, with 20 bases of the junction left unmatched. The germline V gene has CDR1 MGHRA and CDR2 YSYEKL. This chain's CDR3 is CASSQVERDRDRARRPQHF. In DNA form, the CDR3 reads TGCGCCAGCAGCCAAGTGGAGCGGGACCGGGACAGGGCCAGGCGACCCCAGCATTTT.

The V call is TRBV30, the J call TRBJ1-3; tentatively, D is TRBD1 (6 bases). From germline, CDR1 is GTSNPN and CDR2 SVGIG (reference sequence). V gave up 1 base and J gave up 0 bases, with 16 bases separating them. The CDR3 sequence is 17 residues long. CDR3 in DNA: TGTGCCTGGAGTGGTGGGGGCACAGGCACCTCTGGAAACACCATATATTTT. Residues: CAWSGGGTGTSGNTIYF.

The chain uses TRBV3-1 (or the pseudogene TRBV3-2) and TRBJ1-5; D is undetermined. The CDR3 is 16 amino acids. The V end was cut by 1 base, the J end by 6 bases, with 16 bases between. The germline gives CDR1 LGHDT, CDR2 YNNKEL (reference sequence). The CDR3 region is CASSQGPGRIGQPQHF. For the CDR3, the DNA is TGTGCCAGCAGCCAAGGGCCGGGGAGGATAGGTCAGCCCCAGCATTTT.

The CDR3 sequence is CASSPQGANVLTF. CDR3 in DNA: TGTGCCAGCAGCCCACAAGGGGCCAACGTCCTGACTTTC. The chain carries TRBV7-3 and TRBJ2-6; D gene ambiguous. Germline V lookup: CDR1 SGHTA, CDR2 FQGTGA. The CDR3 covers 13 residues. Trimming pared 5 bases from V and 4 bases from J, leaving 6 bases between.